This T cell receptor beta chain was observed in a study of T cell responses to AZD1222 COVID-19 vaccine. Per germline, CDR1 GTSNPN and CDR2 SVGIG (reference sequence). The ends were cut back, 0 bases at V and 6 bases at J, with 8 bases in the middle. The CDR3 length is 12 residues. In regard to this clone: No antigen is known for it.

Notes on the study in general: Spike-specific TCR breadth rose after two AZD1222 doses, and depth rose as well. The span of vaccine-associated CD4 TCRs extended across spike, with dominance at 160-218 and 743-854.

Profiling relied on immunoSEQ multiplex PCR, and the TCRdb table lists in-frame clones only, not all of them. Of 200,000 or so clones in the sample, about 93% are singletons; the top ten hold about 1%. This TCR was recovered from an adult in good health. The sample consisted of peripheral blood, taken on day 0 of MenACWY control vaccination. V usage is TRBV30 and J usage is TRBJ1-2; D is possibly TRBD1 (5 bases). The CDR3 DNA reads as TGTGCCTGGAGTGTGGGACCGCATGGCTACACCTTC. This codes for CAWSVGPHGYTF.